The table lists the clone carrying this T cell receptor (beta chain) with a count of one. The record originates from a study of PD-1 blockade in classical Hodgkin lymphoma. Time point denoted: cycle 4 day 1 (C4D1), after 5 to 7 weeks of nivolumab. The patients all showed relapse after autologous stem cell transplantation, while their brentuximab vedotin exposure varied. Starting with thawed PBMCs, CD4+ T cells were purified by magnetic negative selection. Assay: immunoSEQ multiplex PCR; the TCRdb copy retains only in-frame clones and omits some. Found here are almost 20,000 clones, 75% to 90% of them singletons; the top ten hold more than 2.5%. Germline V gives CDR1 MNHEY, CDR2 SVGAGI. Germline trimming cut 6 bases from V and 3 bases from J; bases unmatched to any gene: 4. The length of the CDR3 is 13 residues.

The sequences come from CD4+ T cells from blood, collected before the fourth cycle of nivolumab. This clonotype was sampled from a human donor with classical Hodgkin lymphoma. The chain is built from TRBV6-5 and TRBJ2-7; TRBD2 matches 8 bases. CDR3 protein: CASRRREDYEQYF. As DNA, the CDR3 is TGTGCCAGCAGGAGGCGGGAGGACTACGAGCAGTACTTC.